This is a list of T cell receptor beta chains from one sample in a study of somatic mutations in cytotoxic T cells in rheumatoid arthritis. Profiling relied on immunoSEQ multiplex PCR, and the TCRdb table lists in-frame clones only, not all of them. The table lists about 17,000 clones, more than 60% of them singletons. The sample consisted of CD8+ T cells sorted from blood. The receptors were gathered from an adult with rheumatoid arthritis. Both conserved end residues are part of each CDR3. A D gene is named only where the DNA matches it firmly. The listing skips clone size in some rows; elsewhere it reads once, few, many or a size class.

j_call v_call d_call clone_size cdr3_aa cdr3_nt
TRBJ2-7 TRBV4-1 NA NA CASSLRSLGGPYEQYF TGCGCCAGCAGTCTAAGGTCTTTGGGGGGCCCCTACGAGCAGTACTTC
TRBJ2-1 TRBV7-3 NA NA CASSLRSGPNEQFF TGTGCCAGCAGCTTACGATCGGGCCCCAATGAGCAGTTCTTC
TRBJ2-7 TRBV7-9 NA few CASSPGGYEQYF TGTGCCAGCAGTCCCGGAGGATACGAGCAGTACTTC
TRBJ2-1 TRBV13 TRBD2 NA CASSLPGGGINSSYNEQFF TGTGCCAGCAGCTTACCTGGCGGGGGGATTAATAGCTCCTACAATGAGCAGTTCTTC
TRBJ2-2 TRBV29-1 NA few CSVVVPGAPGELFF TGCAGCGTTGTAGTACCAGGGGCGCCCGGGGAGCTGTTTTTT
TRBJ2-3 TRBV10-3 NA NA CAIREAGPVDTQYF TGTGCCATCAGAGAGGCTGGCCCGGTGGATACGCAGTATTTT
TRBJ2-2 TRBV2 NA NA CASSYSEGPGELFF TGTGCCAGCAGCTATTCCGAGGGGCCCGGGGAGCTGTTTTTT
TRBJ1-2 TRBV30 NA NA CAWNGSPSNYGYTF TGTGCCTGGAACGGATCCCCTTCTAACTATGGCTACACCTTC
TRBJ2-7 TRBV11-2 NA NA CASSSDPTYEQYF TGTGCCAGCAGCTCCGACCCCACCTACGAGCAGTACTTC
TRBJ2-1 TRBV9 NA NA CASSVAGGVNEQFF TGTGCCAGCAGCGTAGCTGGCGGGGTCAATGAGCAGTTCTTC
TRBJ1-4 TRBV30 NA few CAGIYSGEKLFF TGTGCCGGGATATATTCTGGTGAAAAACTGTTTTTT
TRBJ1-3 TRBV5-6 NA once CASSLVPFRTSGNTIYF TGTGCCAGCAGCTTGGTTCCCTTCCGGACGTCTGGAAACACCATATATTTT
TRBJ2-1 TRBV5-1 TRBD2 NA CASSFSGTTDEQFF TGCGCCAGCAGCTTCTCCGGGACTACCGATGAGCAGTTCTTC
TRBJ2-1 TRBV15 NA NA CATSRDRGHNDEQFF TGTGCCACCAGCAGAGACAGGGGCCATAATGATGAGCAGTTCTTC
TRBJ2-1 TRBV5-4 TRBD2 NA CASSGWGSGGLPPYNEQFF TGTGCCAGCAGCGGATGGGGTAGCGGGGGGCTCCCTCCCTACAATGAGCAGTTCTTC
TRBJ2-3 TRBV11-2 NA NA CASSDLGLTDTQYF TGTGCCAGCAGCGACCTCGGCCTCACAGATACGCAGTATTTT
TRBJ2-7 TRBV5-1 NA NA CASSLSSSFSEQYF TGCGCCAGCAGCTTGAGCAGTTCTTTTAGCGAGCAGTACTTC
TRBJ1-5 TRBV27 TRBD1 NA CASSRQGHREPQHF TGTGCCAGCAGTCGACAGGGGCATCGAGAGCCCCAGCATTTT
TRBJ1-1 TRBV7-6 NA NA CASSLYGGGSDTEAFF TGTGCCAGCAGCTTATACGGGGGAGGGAGCGACACTGAAGCTTTCTTT
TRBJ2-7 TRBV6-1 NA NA CASSGRIEQYF TGTGCCAGCAGTGGGAGAATCGAGCAGTACTTC
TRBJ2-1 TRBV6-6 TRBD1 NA CASSPSGTDNEQFF TGTGCCAGCAGCCCATCCGGGACAGACAATGAGCAGTTCTTC
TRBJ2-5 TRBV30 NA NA CAWTTGRETQYF TGTGCCTGGACCACAGGGCGGGAGACCCAGTACTTC
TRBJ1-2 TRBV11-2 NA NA CASSLDNVGYTF TGTGCCAGCAGCTTAGATAACGTTGGCTACACCTTC
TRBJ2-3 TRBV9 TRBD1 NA CASSRTPGQGSPGTQYF TGTGCCAGCAGCAGGACTCCGGGACAGGGGTCCCCGGGGACGCAGTATTTT
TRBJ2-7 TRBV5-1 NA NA CASRLEQGYEQYF TGCGCCAGCCGCCTAGAACAGGGCTACGAGCAGTACTTC
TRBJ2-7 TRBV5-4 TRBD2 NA CASSLGGGIGTYEQYF TGTGCCAGCAGCTTGGGGGGGGGAATAGGGACCTACGAGCAGTACTTC
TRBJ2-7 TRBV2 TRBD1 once CASRPAGQGLYEQYF TGTGCCAGCAGGCCCGCTGGACAGGGGCTCTACGAGCAGTACTTC
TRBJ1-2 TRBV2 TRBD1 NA CASRDRVYGYTF TGTGCCAGCCGGGACAGGGTTTATGGCTACACCTTC
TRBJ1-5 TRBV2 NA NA CASVDYSNQPQHF TGTGCCAGCGTAGATTATAGCAATCAGCCCCAGCATTTT
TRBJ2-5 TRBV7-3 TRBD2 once CASSLGTSKQETQYF TGTGCCAGCAGCTTAGGGACTAGTAAACAAGAGACCCAGTACTTC
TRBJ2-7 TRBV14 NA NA CASSQEGPFYEQYF TGTGCCAGCAGCCAGGAGGGTCCTTTCTACGAGCAGTACTTC
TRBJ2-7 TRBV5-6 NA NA CASCPAGVYEQYF TGTGCCAGCTGTCCGGCAGGAGTCTACGAGCAGTACTTC
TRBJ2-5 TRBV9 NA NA CASSYSAGAQETQYF TGTGCCAGCAGCTACAGCGCGGGGGCCCAAGAGACCCAGTACTTC
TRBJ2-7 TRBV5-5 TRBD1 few CASSSDRGKFHEQYF TGTGCCAGCAGCTCCGACAGGGGGAAATTCCACGAGCAGTACTTC
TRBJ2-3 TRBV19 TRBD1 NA CASSAPGQHRDTQYF TGTGCCAGTAGTGCACCGGGACAGCATAGAGATACGCAGTATTTT
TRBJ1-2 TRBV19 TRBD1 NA CASEEQGGNYGYTF TGTGCCAGCGAAGAACAGGGGGGTAACTATGGCTACACCTTC
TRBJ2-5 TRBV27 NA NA CASKPRPYRETQYF TGTGCCAGCAAGCCCCGGCCCTACAGGGAGACCCAGTACTTC
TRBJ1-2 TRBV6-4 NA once CASPPMGPGDLYGYTF TGTGCCAGCCCGCCGATGGGGCCAGGGGACCTCTATGGCTACACCTTC
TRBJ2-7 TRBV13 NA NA CASSVGTNYEQYF TGTGCCAGCAGCGTCGGGACAAACTACGAGCAGTACTTC
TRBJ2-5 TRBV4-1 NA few CASSQTGYTETQYF TGCGCCAGCAGCCAAACAGGGTACACCGAGACCCAGTACTTC
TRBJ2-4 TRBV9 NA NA CASSLAGTTKNIQYF TGTGCCAGCAGCCTTGCCGGGACCACTAAAAACATTCAGTACTTC
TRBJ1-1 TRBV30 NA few CAWSPRLSRENTEAFF TGTGCCTGGAGCCCCCGGTTAAGCAGGGAGAACACTGAAGCTTTCTTT
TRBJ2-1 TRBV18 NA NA CASSPMNRVGDNEQFF TGTGCCAGCTCACCGATGAACAGGGTAGGGGACAATGAGCAGTTCTTC
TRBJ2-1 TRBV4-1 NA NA CASSQAPGLTYNEQFF TGCGCCAGCAGCCAAGCCCCGGGACTGACGTACAATGAGCAGTTCTTC
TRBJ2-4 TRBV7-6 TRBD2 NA CASSTGLAESYIQYF TGTGCCAGCAGCACTGGACTAGCGGAATCGTACATTCAGTACTTC
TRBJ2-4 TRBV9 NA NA CASGGQQGGYYIQYF TGTGCCAGTGGAGGACAGCAGGGGGGGTATTACATTCAGTACTTC
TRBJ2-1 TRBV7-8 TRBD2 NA CASSLIRGDRDYQNNEQFF TGTGCCAGCAGCTTAATCCGTGGGGACCGGGACTACCAAAACAATGAGCAGTTCTTC
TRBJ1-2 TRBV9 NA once CASIGQDGYTF TGTGCCAGCATCGGGCAGGATGGCTACACCTTC
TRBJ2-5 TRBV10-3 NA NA CAISESGKETQYF TGTGCCATCAGTGAGTCTGGGAAAGAGACCCAGTACTTC
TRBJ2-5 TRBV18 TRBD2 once CASSPPASGPQETQYF TGTGCCAGCTCACCCCCGGCTAGCGGGCCCCAAGAGACCCAGTACTTC
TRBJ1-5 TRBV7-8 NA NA CASSLLDGRSNQPQHF TGTGCCAGCAGCTTATTAGACGGTCGTAGCAATCAGCCCCAGCATTTT
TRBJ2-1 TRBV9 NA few CASSPRGVGGEQFF TGTGCCAGCAGCCCCCGAGGAGTTGGTGGGGAGCAGTTCTTC